What follows describes a single T cell receptor beta chain. Its specificity is unknown. Time point indicated: cycle 4 day 1 (C4D1), after around six weeks of nivolumab. There was relapse after autologous stem cell transplantation in every patient, and there was variation in brentuximab vedotin exposure. Magnetic negative selection was used to purify CD4+ T cells from PBMCs that had been thawed. Complete response, partial response or progressive disease constituted the best responses recorded. This sample was included in a study of PD-1 blockade in classical Hodgkin lymphoma. Study in general: Patients in the cohort were put on intravenous nivolumab, 3 mg/kg every 2 weeks.

Findings of the study overall: Unlike CD8+ TCR diversity, which did not rise significantly by C4D1, CD4+ TCR diversity did. Healthy donors were reported to have higher baseline TCR diversity than newly diagnosed patients.

The repertoire was sequenced with immunoSEQ multiplex PCR; TCRdb's copy has only in-frame clones and lacks some. The sample has 25,000 to 35,000 clones, 85% to 90% seen once. The germline V gene encodes CDR1 SGHAT and CDR2 FQDESV (reference sequence). Trimming took off 2 bases at V and 0 bases at J, with 9 bases between the two ends. This CDR3 has 15 residues. Sequenced here: CD4+ T cells from blood, sampled before the fourth cycle of nivolumab. This clonotype was obtained from a human donor with classical Hodgkin lymphoma. The chain uses TRBV11-1 and TRBJ2-3; TRBD2 is a possible D gene (5 bases). The CDR3 loop reads CASSLTSGSTDTQYF. The CDR3 region has the DNA TGTGCCAGCAGCTTAACTAGTGGGAGCACAGATACGCAGTATTTT. Complete variable domain (other parts from reference TRBV11-1 and TRBJ2-3): EAEVAQSPRYKITEKSQAVAFWCDPISGHATLYWYRQILGQGPELLVQFQDESVVDDSQLPKDRFSAERLKGVDSTLKIQPAELGDSAMYLCASSLTSGSTDTQYFGPGTRLTVL.